This TCR beta chain was identified in a study of cytotoxic CD8 clonotypes in ibrutinib-treated CLL. Germline CDR1 SGHNT, CDR2 YYREEE (reference sequence). This CDR3 contains 14 residues. Trimming cost V 0 bases and J 6 bases, with 12 bases left between them. Clones were sequenced by immunoSEQ multiplex PCR, and TCRdb holds only the in-frame ones, with some missing. This table holds about 270,000 clones, less than 85% found once. The rearrangement uses TRBV5-4 and TRBJ1-2; D not certain. The TCR comes from a human donor with chronic lymphocytic leukemia. The sample was PBMCs, taken at disease progression, from a patient treated with ibrutinib. CDR3 sequence reads: CASSLAATRDGYTF. CDR3 nucleotides: TGTGCCAGCAGCTTGGCCGCGACTCGGGATGGCTACACCTTC.